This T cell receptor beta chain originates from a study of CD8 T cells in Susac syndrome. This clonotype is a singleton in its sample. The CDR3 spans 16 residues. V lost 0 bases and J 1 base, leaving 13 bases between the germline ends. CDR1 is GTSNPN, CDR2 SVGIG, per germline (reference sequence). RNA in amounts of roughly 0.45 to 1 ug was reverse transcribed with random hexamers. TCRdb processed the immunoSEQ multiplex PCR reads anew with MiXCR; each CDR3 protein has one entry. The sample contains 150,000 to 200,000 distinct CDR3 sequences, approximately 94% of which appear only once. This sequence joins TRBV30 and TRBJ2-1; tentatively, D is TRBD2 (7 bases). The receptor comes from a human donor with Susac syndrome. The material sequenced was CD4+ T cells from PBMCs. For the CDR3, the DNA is TGTGCCTGGAGTGTACGGGGGCGGGAGTCCTACAATGAGCAGTTCTTC. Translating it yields CAWSVRGRESYNEQFF.